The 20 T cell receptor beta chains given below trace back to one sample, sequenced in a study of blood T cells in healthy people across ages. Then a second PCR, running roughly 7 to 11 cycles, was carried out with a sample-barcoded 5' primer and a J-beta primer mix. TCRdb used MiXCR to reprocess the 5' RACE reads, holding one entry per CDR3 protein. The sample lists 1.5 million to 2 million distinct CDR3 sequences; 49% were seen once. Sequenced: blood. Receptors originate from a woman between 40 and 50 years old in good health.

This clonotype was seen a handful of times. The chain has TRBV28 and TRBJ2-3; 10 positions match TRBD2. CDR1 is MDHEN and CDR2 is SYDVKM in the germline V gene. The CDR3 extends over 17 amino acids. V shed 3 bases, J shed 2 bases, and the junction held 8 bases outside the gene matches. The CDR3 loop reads CASSLPTSGDYTDTQYF. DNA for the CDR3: TGTGCCAGCAGTTTGCCCACTAGCGGGGATTACACAGATACGCAGTATTTT.

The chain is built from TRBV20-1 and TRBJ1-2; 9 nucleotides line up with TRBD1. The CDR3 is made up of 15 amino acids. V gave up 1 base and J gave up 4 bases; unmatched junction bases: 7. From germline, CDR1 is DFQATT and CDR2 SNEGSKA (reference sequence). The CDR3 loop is CSARAPGTGIYGYTF. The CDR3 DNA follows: TGCAGTGCTAGAGCTCCCGGGACAGGGATCTATGGCTACACCTTC.

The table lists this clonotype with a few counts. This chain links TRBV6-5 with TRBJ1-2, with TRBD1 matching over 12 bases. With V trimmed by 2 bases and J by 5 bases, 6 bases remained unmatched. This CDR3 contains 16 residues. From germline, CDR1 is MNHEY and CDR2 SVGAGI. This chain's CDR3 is CASSYAGQGAQYGYTF. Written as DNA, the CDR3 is TGTGCCAGCAGTTACGCGGGACAGGGGGCTCAGTATGGCTACACCTTC.

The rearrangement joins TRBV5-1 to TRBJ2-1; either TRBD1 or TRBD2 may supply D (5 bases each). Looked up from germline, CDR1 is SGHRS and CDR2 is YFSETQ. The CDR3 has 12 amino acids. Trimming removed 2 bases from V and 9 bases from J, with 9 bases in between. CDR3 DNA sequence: TGCGCCAGCAGCTTACCCGGGGCTGAGCAGTTCTTC. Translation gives CASSLPGAEQFF.

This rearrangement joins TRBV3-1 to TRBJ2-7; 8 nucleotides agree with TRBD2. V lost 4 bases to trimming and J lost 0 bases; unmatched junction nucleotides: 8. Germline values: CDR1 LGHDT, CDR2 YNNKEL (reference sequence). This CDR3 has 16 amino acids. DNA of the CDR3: TGTGCCAGCAGCCCCCGACTAGCGCCGAGCTCCTACGAGCAGTACTTC. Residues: CASSPRLAPSSYEQYF.

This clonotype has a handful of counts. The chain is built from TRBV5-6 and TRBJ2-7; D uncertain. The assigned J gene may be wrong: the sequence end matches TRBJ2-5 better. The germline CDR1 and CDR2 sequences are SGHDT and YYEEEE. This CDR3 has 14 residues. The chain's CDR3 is CASSLVWSQETQYF. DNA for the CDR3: TGTGCCAGCAGCTTGGTATGGTCGCAGGAGACCCAGTACTTC.

As DNA, the CDR3 is TGTGCCAGCTCACCACCGGTCCTGACCTCCTCGAGCTCCTACGAGCAGTACTTC. Its protein is CASSPPVLTSSSSYEQYF. The chain links TRBV18 to TRBJ2-7; D call uncertain. V was cut by 0 bases and J by 0 bases, with 18 bases left in between. CDR3 length: 18 amino acids. From germline, CDR1 is KGHSH and CDR2 LQKENI. The full variable domain, in which reference TRBV18 and TRBJ2-7 provide the parts outside the CDR3, is NAGVMQNPRHLVRRRGQEARLRCSPMKGHSHVYWYRQLPEEGLKFMVYLQKENIIDESGMPKERFSAEFPKEGPSILRIQQVVRGDSAAYFCASSPPVLTSSSSYEQYFGPGTRLTVT.

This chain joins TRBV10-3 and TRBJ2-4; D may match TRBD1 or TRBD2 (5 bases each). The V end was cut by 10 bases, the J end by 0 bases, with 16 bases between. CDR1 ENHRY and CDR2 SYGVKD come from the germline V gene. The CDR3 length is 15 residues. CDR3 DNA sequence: TGTGCCACCGGGATCAGGGAGTTAGCCAAAAACATTCAGTACTTC. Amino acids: CATGIRELAKNIQYF.

This CDR3 reads CASSFSATNYGYTF. The CDR3 DNA reads TGTGCCAGCAGCTTCAGTGCCACTAACTATGGCTACACCTTC. This rearrangement joins TRBV7-2 to TRBJ1-2; D not resolved. V dropped 3 bases and J dropped 0 bases, with 8 bases sitting between them. The germline CDR1 and CDR2 sequences are SGHTA and FQGNSA. The length of the CDR3 is 14 residues.

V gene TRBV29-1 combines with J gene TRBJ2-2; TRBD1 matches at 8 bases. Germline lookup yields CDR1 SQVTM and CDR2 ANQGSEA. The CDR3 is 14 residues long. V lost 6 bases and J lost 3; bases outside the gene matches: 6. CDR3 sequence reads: CSVNGQGDTGELFF. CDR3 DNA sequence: TGCAGCGTCAATGGACAGGGCGACACCGGGGAGCTGTTTTTT.

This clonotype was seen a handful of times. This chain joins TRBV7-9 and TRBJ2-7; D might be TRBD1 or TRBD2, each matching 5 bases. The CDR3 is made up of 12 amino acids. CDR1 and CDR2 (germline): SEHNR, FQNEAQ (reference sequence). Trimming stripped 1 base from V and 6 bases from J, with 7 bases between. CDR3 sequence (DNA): TGTGCCAGCAGCTTAGGGGACCTCGAGCAGTACTTC. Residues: CASSLGDLEQYF.

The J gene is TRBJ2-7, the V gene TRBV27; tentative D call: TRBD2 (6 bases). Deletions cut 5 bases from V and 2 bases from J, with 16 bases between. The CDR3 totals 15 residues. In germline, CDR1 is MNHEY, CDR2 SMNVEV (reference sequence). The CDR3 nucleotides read TGTGCCAGCAGTCCCTATCCCGGGGGTCCCTACGAGCAGTACTTC. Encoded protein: CASSPYPGGPYEQYF.

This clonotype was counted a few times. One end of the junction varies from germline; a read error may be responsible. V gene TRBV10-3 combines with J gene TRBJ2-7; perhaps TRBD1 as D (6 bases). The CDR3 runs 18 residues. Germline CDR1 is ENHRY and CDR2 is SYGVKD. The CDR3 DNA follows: TGTGGCATCAGTGATTATGACAGGCGTTACCCCAGCTCCTACGAGCAGTACTTC. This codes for CGISDYDRRYPSSYEQYF.

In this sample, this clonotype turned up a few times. CDR3 region: CASSFRDSAGGDTQYF. CDR3 coding DNA: TGTGCCAGCAGTTTTCGGGACTCTGCAGGGGGAGATACGCAGTATTTT. The V call is TRBV27, the J call TRBJ2-3; D possibly corresponds to TRBD1 (7 bases). The V gene lost 3 bases and the J gene lost 5 bases, with 18 bases spanning the gap. Germline V gives CDR1 MNHEY, CDR2 SMNVEV (reference sequence). The length of the CDR3 is 16 residues.

CDR3 residues: CASSETSAPTDEQFF. The CDR3 coding sequence is TGTGCCAGCAGTGAAACTAGCGCCCCTACCGATGAGCAGTTCTTC. V and J are TRBV28 and TRBJ2-1; 7 bases map to TRBD2. Germline V gives CDR1 MDHEN, CDR2 SYDVKM. The CDR3 has 15 amino acids. The trim removed 5 bases at V and 8 bases at J, leaving 12 bases unmatched.

CDR3 sequence reads: CASSPVARGQNYGYTF. The DNA for the CDR3 is TGTGCCAGCAGCCCGGTGGCCAGGGGACAAAACTATGGCTACACCTTC. V usage is TRBV12-3 or TRBV12-4 and J usage is TRBJ1-2, with a possible D match to TRBD1 (6 bases). This CDR3 is built from 16 residues. Between the trimmed V and J ends, which lost 6 bases and 2 bases, there was a span of 19 bases.

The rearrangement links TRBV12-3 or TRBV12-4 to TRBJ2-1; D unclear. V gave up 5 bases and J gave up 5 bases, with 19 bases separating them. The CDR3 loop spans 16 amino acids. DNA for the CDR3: TGTGCCAGCAGTCCCTCTCCCCTGATGTCGAACAATGAGCAGTTCTTC. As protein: CASSPSPLMSNNEQFF.

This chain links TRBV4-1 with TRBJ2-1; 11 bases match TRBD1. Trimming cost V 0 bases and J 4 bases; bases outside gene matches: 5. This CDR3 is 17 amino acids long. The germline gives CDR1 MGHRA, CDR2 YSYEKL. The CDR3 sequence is CASSQDTGTGGYNEQFF. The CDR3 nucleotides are TGCGCCAGCAGCCAAGATACCGGGACAGGGGGGTACAATGAGCAGTTCTTC.

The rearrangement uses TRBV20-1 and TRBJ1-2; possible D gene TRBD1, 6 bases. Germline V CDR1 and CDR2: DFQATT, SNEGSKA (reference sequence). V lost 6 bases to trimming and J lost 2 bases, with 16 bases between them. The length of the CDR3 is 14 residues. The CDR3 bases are TGCAGTGCATGGGACACCACCCTGAACTATGGCTACACCTTC. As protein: CSAWDTTLNYGYTF.

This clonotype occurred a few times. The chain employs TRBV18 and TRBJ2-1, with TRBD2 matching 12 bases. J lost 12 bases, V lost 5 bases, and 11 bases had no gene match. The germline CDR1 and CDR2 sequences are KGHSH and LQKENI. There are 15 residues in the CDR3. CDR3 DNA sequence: TGTGCCAGCTCAGCCCGACTAGCGGGGGCGTTCCGGCAGTTCTTC. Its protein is CASSARLAGAFRQFF. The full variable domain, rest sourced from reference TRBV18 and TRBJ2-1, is NAGVMQNPRHLVRRRGQEARLRCSPMKGHSHVYWYRQLPEEGLKFMVYLQKENIIDESGMPKERFSAEFPKEGPSILRIQQVVRGDSAAYFCASSARLAGAFRQFFGPGTRLTVL.